This T cell receptor beta chain was recovered during a study of blood T cell repertoires in COVID-19 (dated by TCRdb to 2018 to 2020). Notes on the research overall: Collaborator samples came from the United States, Italy and Spain and covered acute and convalescent phases of COVID-19. The material from the prospective study consisted of cDNA or gDNA derived from T cells, B-cell-depleted T cells, or PBMCs. Deeply sampled blood TCRbeta repertoires from subjects exposed to, actively infected with, or recovered from COVID-19 were included in the dataset. A freely available public database, intended as a resource for researchers studying the immune response to SARS-CoV-2, is where the repertoires were released. Samples came from the ongoing ImmuneRACE study (first 160 participants) plus 1,254 subjects from 6 global collaborators. A de-identified subject ID, COVID-19 status, age in years and sex were almost always included in the sample metadata. Where available, HLA class I and class II types were obtained from metadata supplied by the sample provider rather than from assay-based typing.

Beyond this particular receptor, the publication reports: The amount of clinical and demographic metadata varied by source and participant and was provided uncurated.

Turning to this clone: There is no known antigen for this receptor. Per-base quality was not reported, and no clone a single base away is much larger than it.

The immunoSEQ Assay, a bias-controlled multiplex PCR, was used to amplify TCRbeta CDR3 regions from genomic DNA. In the authors' own workflow: The number of nucleated cells in each sample was estimated from the amplification of reference gene primers within the assay. To quantify the absolute abundance of each unique TCRbeta CDR3 rearrangement, sequence reads were collapsed and filtered. For each sample, productive Simpson clonality was calculated as the square root of Simpson's diversity index over productive rearrangements. TCRdb provides this immuneACCESS table in a form limited to in-frame rearrangements. Some clones are lacking; in checked studies, under half of them reflect an unresolved V gene, and why the rest are absent is not known. That table is the source of V, J and clone size, and D and trimming were worked out from the DNA. The sample data list 120,000 to 150,000 clones, and 88% of these were observed just once. The ten top clones hold approximately 2.5% of the sample.

Taken from the germline V gene, the CDR1 and CDR2 loops are SGHNT and YENEEA. There are 15 amino acids in the CDR3, from cysteine to phenylalanine inclusive. Only the CDR3 part of the read is kept: 45 bases, read in frame from the first base. Relative to germline, V is 5 bases shorter and J is 1 base shorter, with 13 bases between their ends. At one collaborating source in Seattle, patients were enrolled during active infection and were followed longitudinally through the course of disease. Each collaborating institution followed its own protocols to collect whole blood in K2EDTA tubes. For TCRbeta analysis, collaborators shipped samples in one of three forms: frozen whole blood, isolated PBMCs, or DNA extracted from either of those sample types.

Sequenced material: peripheral blood. The V and J segments used are TRBV11-3 and TRBJ2-3; a tentative D match to TRBD2 spans 6 bases. This receptor was taken from a human donor with COVID-19, enrolled during active disease. The donor label of this sample is uncertain. The CDR3 corresponds to CASSLRGGGTDTQYF. At the DNA level, the sequence is TGTGCCAGCAGCCTGAGAGGCGGGGGCACAGATACGCAGTATTTT.